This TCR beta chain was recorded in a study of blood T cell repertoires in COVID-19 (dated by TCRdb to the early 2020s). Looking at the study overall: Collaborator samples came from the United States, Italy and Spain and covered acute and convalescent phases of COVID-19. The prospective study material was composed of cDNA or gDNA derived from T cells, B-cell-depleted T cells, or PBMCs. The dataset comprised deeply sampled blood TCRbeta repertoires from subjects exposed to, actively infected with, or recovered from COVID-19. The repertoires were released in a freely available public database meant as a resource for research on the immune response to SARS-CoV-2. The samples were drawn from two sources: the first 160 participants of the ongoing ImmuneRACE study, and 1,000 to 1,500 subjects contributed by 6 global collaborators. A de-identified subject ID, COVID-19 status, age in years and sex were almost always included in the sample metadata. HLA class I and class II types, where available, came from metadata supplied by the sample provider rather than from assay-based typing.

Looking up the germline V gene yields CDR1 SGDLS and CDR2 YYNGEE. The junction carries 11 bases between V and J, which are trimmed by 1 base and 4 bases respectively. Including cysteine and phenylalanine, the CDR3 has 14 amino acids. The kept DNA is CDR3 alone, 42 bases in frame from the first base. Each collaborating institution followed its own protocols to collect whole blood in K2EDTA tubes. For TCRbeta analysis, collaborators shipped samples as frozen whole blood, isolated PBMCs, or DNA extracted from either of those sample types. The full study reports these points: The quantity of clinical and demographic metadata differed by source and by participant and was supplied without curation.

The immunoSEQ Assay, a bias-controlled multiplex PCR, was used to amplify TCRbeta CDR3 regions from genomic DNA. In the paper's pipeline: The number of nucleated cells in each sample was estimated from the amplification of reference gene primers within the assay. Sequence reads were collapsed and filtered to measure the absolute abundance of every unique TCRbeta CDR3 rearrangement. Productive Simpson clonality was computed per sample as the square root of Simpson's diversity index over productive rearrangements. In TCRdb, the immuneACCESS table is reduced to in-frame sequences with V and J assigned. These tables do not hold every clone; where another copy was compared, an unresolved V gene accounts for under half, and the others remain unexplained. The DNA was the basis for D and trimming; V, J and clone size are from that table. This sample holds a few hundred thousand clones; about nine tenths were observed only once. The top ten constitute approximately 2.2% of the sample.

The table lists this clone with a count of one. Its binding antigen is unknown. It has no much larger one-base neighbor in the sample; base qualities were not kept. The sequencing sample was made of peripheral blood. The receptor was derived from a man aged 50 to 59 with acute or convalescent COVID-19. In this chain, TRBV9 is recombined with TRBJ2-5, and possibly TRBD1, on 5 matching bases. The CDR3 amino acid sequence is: CASSVSQGRETQYF. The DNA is TGTGCCAGCAGCGTATCCCAGGGTCGAGAGACCCAGTACTTC.